This TCR beta chain derives from a study of T-cell reconstitution after alpha-beta-depleted transplantation in children. The germline CDR1 and CDR2 sequences are SEHNR and FQNEAQ (reference sequence). The CDR3 spans 13 residues. The V segment lost 8 bases and the J segment 4 bases; nucleotides outside the gene matches: 5. Using unique molecular identifiers, the investigators prepared the TCRbeta library. Each CDR3 protein is one row after TCRdb ran MiXCR on the PCR reads. The sample lists 440,000 or so distinct CDR3 sequences; approximately 11% were seen once. In this sample, this clonotype turned up many times.

The receptor comes from a human donor who donated a stem cell graft to a child with acute myeloid leukemia. Sequences were derived from PBMCs from the stem cell graft donor, sampled from the stem cell graft. The chain uses TRBV7-9 and TRBJ2-1; 7 bases match TRBD2. This CDR3 is CASGNGRYNEQFF. The CDR3 DNA is TGTGCCAGCGGTAACGGGAGGTACAATGAGCAGTTCTTC.